The 14 T cell receptor beta chains below all came from one sample that was sequenced in a study of T-cell memory formation after mild COVID-19. Each CDR3 protein gets one entry after TCRdb re-called the 5' RACE reads with MiXCR. Of a few hundred thousand distinct CDR3 sequences in the sample, 28% were seen once. Sequenced material: PBMCs or a T cell subset sorted from them (not recorded which). All receptors derive from an adult woman who had mild COVID-19 (a few samples of this study predate the infection). Cell type and time point are not known.

The genes are TRBV18 and TRBJ2-2; D is perhaps TRBD2 (6 bases). This CDR3 is 15 amino acids long. The V end lost 5 bases, the J end lost 6 bases, and 16 bases lay between the germline ends. From germline, CDR1 is KGHSH and CDR2 LQKENI. CDR3 residues: CASSRAGYLAGELFF. The CDR3 nucleotides read TGTGCCAGCTCAAGGGCGGGATATCTGGCCGGGGAGCTGTTTTTT.

This sequence joins TRBV5-5 and TRBJ2-3; D not resolved. The V and J ends lost 9 bases and 5 bases respectively, with 13 bases between them. This CDR3 is built from 12 residues. Germline-derived CDR1 and CDR2 are SGHKS and YYEKEE (reference sequence). The CDR3 bases are TGTGCCACTTCGAGCTTTGGAGATACGCAGTATTTT. This translates into CATSSFGDTQYF.

This sequence joins TRBV6-4 and TRBJ1-1, with D hard to call. Germline CDR1 and CDR2: MRHNA and SNTAGT. The CDR3 spans 13 residues. The V end lost 6 bases, the J end lost 1 base, and 9 bases lay between the germline ends. CDR3 in amino acids: CASRRFGNTEAFF. The CDR3 DNA follows: TGTGCCAGCAGGAGGTTCGGGAACACTGAAGCTTTCTTT.

The rearrangement uses TRBV6-5 and TRBJ1-2; 7 bases match TRBD1. The CDR3 has 13 residues. The V segment lost 2 bases and the J segment 6 bases; nucleotides outside the gene matches: 3. Germline V lookup: CDR1 MNHEY, CDR2 SVGAGI. This CDR3 reads CASSYRTGDGYTF. The CDR3 coding sequence is TGTGCCAGCAGTTACCGGACAGGCGATGGCTACACCTTC.

This clonotype was detected only a few times. The genes are TRBV6-5 and TRBJ2-7, with D possibly being TRBD1 (5 bases). Trimming removed 0 bases from V and 9 bases from J, with 21 bases in between. The CDR3 loop spans 16 amino acids. Germline V CDR1 and CDR2: MNHEY, SVGAGI. In DNA form, the CDR3 reads TGTGCCAGCAGTTACTCAGACAGCCCCTCAGGTTTTGGGCAGTACTTC. Translating it yields CASSYSDSPSGFGQYF.

V gene TRBV6-2 or TRBV6-3 combines with J gene TRBJ2-1; D is possibly TRBD2 (5 bases). The CDR3 totals 13 residues. CDR1 and CDR2 from the germline V gene are MNHEY and SVGEGT. Trimming took off 0 bases at V and 9 bases at J, with 9 bases between the two ends. This CDR3 reads CASSYSGIGEQFF. CDR3 coding DNA: TGTGCCAGCAGTTACTCCGGGATTGGTGAGCAGTTCTTC.

V and J are TRBV29-1 and TRBJ2-2; tentative D call: TRBD2 (7 bases). The V gene's germline CDR1 is SQVTM and CDR2 ANQGSEA. Trimming cost V 6 bases and J 5 bases, with 16 bases left between them. The length of the CDR3 is 14 residues. The CDR3, as DNA: TGCAGCGTCGGAGGGGGGGACGAGACCGGGGAGCTGTTTTTT. Protein: CSVGGGDETGELFF.

This clonotype was recorded many times. V is TRBV18 and J is TRBJ2-5; possible D gene TRBD2, 5 bases. This CDR3 is built from 13 residues. Germline lookup yields CDR1 KGHSH and CDR2 LQKENI. With 8 bases removed from V and 2 bases from J, the gap between germline ends came to 12 bases. CDR3 residues: CASKPGIQETQYF. The CDR3 region has the DNA TGTGCCAGCAAACCGGGAATTCAAGAGACCCAGTACTTC.

This clonotype was recorded a few times. The chain links TRBV9 to TRBJ1-1; TRBD1 is a possible D gene (5 bases). The germline V gene has CDR1 SGDLS and CDR2 YYNGEE. This CDR3 has 16 amino acids. The V gene lost 4 bases and the J gene lost 2 bases, with 18 bases spanning the gap. This chain's CDR3 is CASSPHSQGVNTEAFF. CDR3 sequence (DNA): TGTGCCAGCAGCCCCCACAGCCAAGGGGTTAACACTGAAGCTTTCTTT.

In this sample, this clonotype turned up a few times. V gene TRBV27 combines with J gene TRBJ2-7; 7 nucleotides align to TRBD1. The CDR3 has 15 amino acids. V trimming: 0 bases; J trimming: 3 bases; junction bases outside the gene matches: 5. Germline CDR1 is MNHEY and CDR2 is SMNVEV (reference sequence). The CDR3 loop reads CASSLSPTGVYEQYF. Here the CDR3 DNA reads TGTGCCAGCAGTTTATCCCCCACAGGGGTCTACGAGCAGTACTTC.

This clonotype was counted between two and nine times. CDR3 DNA sequence: TGTGCCAGCAGCGAAGCGCGGAGGATCCCGAACACTGAAGCTTTCTTT. Encoded protein: CASSEARRIPNTEAFF. The chain couples TRBV7-9 to TRBJ1-1; D is unresolved. CDR1 is SEHNR, CDR2 FQNEAQ, per germline (reference sequence). This CDR3 is 16 amino acids long. The V gene lost 5 bases and the J gene lost 1 base, with 17 bases spanning the gap.

The sample holds many counts of this clonotype. The chain couples TRBV5-5 to TRBJ1-2; no clear D. The CDR3 contains 11 residues. Trimming stripped 5 bases from V and 4 bases from J, with 6 bases between. Germline values: CDR1 SGHKS, CDR2 YYEKEE (reference sequence). DNA of the CDR3: TGTGCCAGCAGTCAAGGCTATGGCTACACCTTC. It translates to CASSQGYGYTF.

This clonotype came up a few times. The chain links TRBV24-1 to TRBJ2-1; 7 bases match TRBD2. The V segment lost 4 bases and the J segment 0 bases; nucleotides outside the gene matches: 11. The germline CDR1 and CDR2 sequences are KGHDR and SFDVKD. This CDR3 has 18 residues. CDR3 DNA: TGTGCCACCAGTGACCCCACAAAGGGAGGGAGCTCCTACAATGAGCAGTTCTTC. This gives the protein CATSDPTKGGSSYNEQFF.

The chain joins TRBV20-1 to TRBJ1-4; D is unclear. Germline CDR1 and CDR2: DFQATT and SNEGSKA (reference sequence). V was shortened by 0 bases and J by 5 bases, with 7 bases between the two germline ends. The CDR3 consists of 13 residues. The CDR3 DNA reads as TGCAGTGCTAGAGACAGTAAGAATGAAAAACTGTTTTTT. Residues: CSARDSKNEKLFF.